This T cell receptor (beta chain) is from a study of blood T cells in healthy people across ages. Study-level results: It was not known whether donors were CMV positive (a possible confounder of expanded clonotype changes).

Germline assignment: CDR1 SGHDN and CDR2 FVKESK. CDR3 length: 13 residues. Between the trimmed V and J ends, which lost 4 bases and 5 bases, there was a span of 11 bases. This clonotype was observed a handful of times. Its antigen is unknown. Together with a sample-barcoded 5' primer, a J-beta primer mix was included in a second PCR lasting about 6 to 11 cycles. TCRdb passed the 5' RACE reads through MiXCR, listing each CDR3 protein once. The sample holds about 1,500,000 distinct CDR3 sequences; roughly 30% are singletons and the top ten take roughly 8.2%. Sequenced material: blood. The source is a woman in her 30s in good health. This chain joins TRBV14 and TRBJ2-5; a possible D gene is TRBD2 (5 bases). The CDR3 DNA is TGTGCCAGCAGCCGGCGACGGACTGAGACCCAGTACTTC. Protein: CASSRRRTETQYF.